This TCR beta chain is from a study of response to subunit inactivated influenza vaccine. General study points: The authors suggested that every seasonal influenza vaccination recruits few new T cells.

TCRdb independently ran MiXCR on the RT-PCR reads; one entry per CDR3 protein. The table records about 800,000 distinct CDR3 sequences, 21% of them present only once. CDR3 length: 17 amino acids. Unmatched junction bases numbered 14, after V lost 4 bases and J lost 3 bases. From germline, CDR1 is SGDLS and CDR2 YYNGEE. This clonotype was detected a few times. Its antigen is unknown. V and J are TRBV9 and TRBJ2-3, with 7 nucleotides matching TRBD2. This specimen consisted of PBMCs from blood, obtained more than 4 days after vaccination. The sequence came from a man aged 50 to 60 who received an inactivated influenza vaccine. CDR3 loop: CASSPWSGQGGTDTQYF. The CDR3 DNA reads as TGTGCCAGCAGCCCCTGGTCCGGTCAGGGAGGGACAGATACGCAGTATTTT.